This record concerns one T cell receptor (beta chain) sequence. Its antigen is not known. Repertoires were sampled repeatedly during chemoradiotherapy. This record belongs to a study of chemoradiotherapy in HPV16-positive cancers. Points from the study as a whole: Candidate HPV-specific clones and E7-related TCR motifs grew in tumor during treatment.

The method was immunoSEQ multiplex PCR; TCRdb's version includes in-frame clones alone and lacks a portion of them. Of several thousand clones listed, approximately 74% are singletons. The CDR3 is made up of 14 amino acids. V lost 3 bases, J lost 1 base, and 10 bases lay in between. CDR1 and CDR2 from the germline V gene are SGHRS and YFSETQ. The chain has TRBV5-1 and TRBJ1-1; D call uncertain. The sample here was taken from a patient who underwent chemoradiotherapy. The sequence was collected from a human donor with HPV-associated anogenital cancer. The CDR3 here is CASSSMDGNTEAFF. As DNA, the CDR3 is TGCGCCAGCAGCTCGATGGACGGGAACACTGAAGCTTTCTTT.